This entry concerns a single T cell receptor (beta chain). Its antigen is currently unknown. Profiling relied on immunoSEQ multiplex PCR, and the TCRdb table lists in-frame clones only, not all of them. In the table there are more than 65,000 clones, under 95% of which are singletons. Looked up from germline, CDR1 is GTSNPN and CDR2 is SVGIG (reference sequence). The V and J ends lost 2 bases and 3 bases respectively, with 5 bases between them. The CDR3 is 12 residues long. The sample belongs to a study of graft-versus-host responses after intestinal transplantation. Overall study context: Induction using anti-thymocyte globulin, followed by tacrolimus and steroids for 3 to 4 years, was given to all recipients.

Study-wide findings and caveats: Recipient-marrow GvH clones were detected, some having first appeared in ileum or blood.

This specimen was unstimulated CD8+ T cells sorted from spleen or lymph node cells, taken before transplant. This receptor was taken from a human donor who was the organ donor for an intestinal transplant. The chain employs TRBV30 and TRBJ2-1, with D uncertain. CDR3 DNA sequence: TGTGCCTGGAGTACTGACTACAATGAGCAGTTCTTC. Its translation: CAWSTDYNEQFF.